Following are 4 T cell receptor beta chains from one sample sequenced in a study of T-cell reconstitution after alpha-beta-depleted transplantation in children. Unique molecular identifiers tagged the TCRbeta library. TCRdb recomputed calls from the PCR reads with MiXCR, one row per CDR3 protein. The sample carries a few hundred thousand distinct CDR3 sequences, 7.5% to 10% recorded once. Sequencing used PBMCs from the stem cell graft donor, obtained from the stem cell graft. These receptors came from a human donor who donated a stem cell graft to a child with SCID.

The sample holds many counts of this clonotype. This rearrangement joins TRBV7-6 to TRBJ2-2; 8 bases fit TRBD2. Germline assignment: CDR1 SGHVS and CDR2 FNYEAQ. V was pared by 6 bases and J by 0 bases, with 6 bases of the junction left unmatched. The CDR3 has 16 residues. The CDR3 nucleotides read TGTGCCAGCAGACCTGTAGCGGGGACGAACACCGGGGAGCTGTTTTTT. Encoded protein: CASRPVAGTNTGELFF.

This clonotype has just one count. The chain recombines TRBV24-1 with TRBJ2-5; tentatively, D is TRBD2 (5 bases). This CDR3 has 14 amino acids. Deletions cut 3 bases from V and 5 bases from J, with 12 bases between. CDR1 KGHDR and CDR2 SFDVKD come from the germline V gene. The CDR3 DNA sequence: TGTGCCACCAGTGATGACGGGGTGGCGGAGACCCAGTACTTC. Translating it yields CATSDDGVAETQYF.

This clonotype was recorded at least ten times. The V and J genes are TRBV7-2 and TRBJ2-1; no clear D. Trimming shortened V by 6 bases and J by 3 bases, and 12 bases separated the two germline ends. The germline V gene encodes CDR1 SGHTA and CDR2 FQGNSA. CDR3 length equals 14 residues. In DNA, the CDR3 is TGTGCCAGCAGATCACGCCCAGGCTACAATGAGCAGTTCTTC. Translating gives CASRSRPGYNEQFF.

The J gene is TRBJ1-1, the V gene TRBV7-3; no clear D. Trimming removed 6 bases at V and 0 bases at J, with 11 bases between. The CDR3 length is 14 residues. Germline CDR1 reads SGHTA; CDR2 reads FQGTGA. The CDR3 spells CASRSGAMNTEAFF. CDR3 DNA sequence: TGTGCCAGCAGGTCGGGAGCTATGAACACTGAAGCTTTCTTT. Supplemented by reference TRBV7-3 and TRBJ1-1, the full variable domain reads GAGVSQTPSNKVTEKGKYVELRCDPISGHTALYWYRQSLGQGPEFLIYFQGTGAADDSGLPNDRFFAVRPEGSVSTLKIQRTERGDSAVYLCASRSGAMNTEAFFGQGTRLTVV.